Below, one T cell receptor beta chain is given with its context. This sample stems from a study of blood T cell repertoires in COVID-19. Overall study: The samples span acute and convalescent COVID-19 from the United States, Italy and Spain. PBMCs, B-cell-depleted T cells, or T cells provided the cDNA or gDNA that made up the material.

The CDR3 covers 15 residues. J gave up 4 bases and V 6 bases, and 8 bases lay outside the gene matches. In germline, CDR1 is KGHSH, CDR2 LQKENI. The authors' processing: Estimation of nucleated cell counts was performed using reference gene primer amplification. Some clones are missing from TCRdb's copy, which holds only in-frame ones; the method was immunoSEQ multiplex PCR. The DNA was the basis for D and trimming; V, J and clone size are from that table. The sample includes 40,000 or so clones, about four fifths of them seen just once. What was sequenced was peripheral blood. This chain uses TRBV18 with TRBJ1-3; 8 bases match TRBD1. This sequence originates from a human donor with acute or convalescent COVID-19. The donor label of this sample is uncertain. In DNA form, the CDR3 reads TGTGCCAGCTCGACTGCAGGGGGCGCGGGAAACACCATATATTTT. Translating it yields CASSTAGGAGNTIYF.